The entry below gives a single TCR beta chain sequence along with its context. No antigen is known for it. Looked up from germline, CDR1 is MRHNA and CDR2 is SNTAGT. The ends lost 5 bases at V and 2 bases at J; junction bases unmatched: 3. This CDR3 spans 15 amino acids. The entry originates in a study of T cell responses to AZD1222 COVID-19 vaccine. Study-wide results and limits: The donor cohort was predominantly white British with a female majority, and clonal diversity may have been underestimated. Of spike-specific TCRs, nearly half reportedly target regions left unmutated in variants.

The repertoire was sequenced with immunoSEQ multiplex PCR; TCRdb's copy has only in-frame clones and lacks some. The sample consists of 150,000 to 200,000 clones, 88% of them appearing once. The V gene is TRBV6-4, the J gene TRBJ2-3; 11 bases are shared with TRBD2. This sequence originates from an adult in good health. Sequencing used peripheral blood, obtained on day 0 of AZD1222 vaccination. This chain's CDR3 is CASSRLAGTTDTQYF. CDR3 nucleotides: TGTGCCAGCAGTCGACTAGCGGGGACCACAGATACGCAGTATTTT.